This paragraph covers one T cell receptor beta chain sequence. No antigen is known for it. These data come from a study of graft-versus-host responses after intestinal transplantation. Study information: Each recipient received anti-thymocyte globulin induction, then tacrolimus and steroids for three to four years.

The study, taken as a whole, reports: Among circulating GvH clones, peak levels were associated with early post-transplant declines in HvG clones.

Measured with immunoSEQ multiplex PCR; TCRdb has only the in-frame clones, and not every one. Seen here are roughly 110,000 clones, roughly 92% observed once, and the top ten hold 0.23%. The material sequenced was unstimulated CD4+ T cells sorted from spleen or lymph node cells, taken before transplant. The source of this sequence is a human donor who was the organ donor for an intestinal transplant.

The DNA of the CDR3 is TGCGCCAGCAGTCCCGGGACAGGGAGGACCTACGAGCAGTACTTC. Amino acids: CASSPGTGRTYEQYF. V usage is TRBV10-2 and J usage is TRBJ2-7; 9 bases are shared with TRBD1. The germline CDR1 and CDR2 sequences are WSHSY and SAAADI. CDR3 size: 15 residues. V was clipped by 5 bases and J by 2 bases; unmatched bases: 7.